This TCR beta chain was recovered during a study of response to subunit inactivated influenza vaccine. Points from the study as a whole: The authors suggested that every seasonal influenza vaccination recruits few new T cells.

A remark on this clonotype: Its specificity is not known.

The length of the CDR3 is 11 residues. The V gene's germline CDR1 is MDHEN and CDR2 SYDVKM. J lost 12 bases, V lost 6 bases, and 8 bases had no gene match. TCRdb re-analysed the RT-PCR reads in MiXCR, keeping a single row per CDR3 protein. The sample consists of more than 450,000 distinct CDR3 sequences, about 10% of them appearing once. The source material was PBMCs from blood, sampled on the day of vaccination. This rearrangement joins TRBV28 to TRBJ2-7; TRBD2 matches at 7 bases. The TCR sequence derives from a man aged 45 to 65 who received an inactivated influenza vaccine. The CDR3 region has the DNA TGTGCCAGCAGGCAGACTAGCAGGGCGTACTTC. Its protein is CASRQTSRAYF.